The 16 T cell receptor beta chains in this list originate from one sample, sequenced in a study of T cells in Graves' hyperthyroidism and ophthalmopathy. Authors of the study amplified TCR beta CDR3 regions from RNA transcripts. First-round RT-PCR targeting the TCR CDR3 was performed with the HTBI primer set. TCRdb reprocessed the multiplex PCR reads via MiXCR and lists one record per CDR3 protein. The sample records around 300,000 distinct CDR3 sequences, around a quarter being singletons. Sequencing used blood. These receptors all come from a man aged 35 to 55 with Graves' hyperthyroidism that later progressed to Graves' ophthalmopathy.

The chain couples TRBV28 to TRBJ1-1, with D hard to call. Trimming left V 7 bases short and J 8 bases short, with 29 bases between. Per germline, CDR1 MDHEN and CDR2 SYDVKM. This CDR3 spans 17 amino acids. CDR3 in DNA: TGTGCCAGCACCTCATCCGGGATTCCAAAGAGGGAGTCCGAAGCTTTCTTT. It is translated as CASTSSGIPKRESEAFF. The whole variable domain, remainder taken from reference TRBV28 and TRBJ1-1, is DVKVTQSSRYLVKRTGEKVFLECVQDMDHENMFWYRQDPGLGLRLIYFSYDVKMKEKGDIPEGYSVSREKKERFSLILESASTNQTSMYLCASTSSGIPKRESEAFFGQGTRLTVV.

This clonotype was recorded many times. The chain recombines TRBV6-5 with TRBJ1-2; D perhaps matches TRBD1 (5 bases). The germline V and J ends were trimmed by 10 bases and 6 bases, with 12 bases remaining between them. The germline V gene has CDR1 MNHEY and CDR2 SVGAGI. The CDR3 extends over 11 amino acids. Written as DNA, the CDR3 is TGTGCCACCCACACGGGGCATGGCTACACCTTC. This translates into CATHTGHGYTF.

In its sample, this clonotype was seen many times. The chain recombines TRBV2 with TRBJ1-2, with D perhaps matching TRBD1 (5 bases). Germline CDR1 reads SNHLY; CDR2 reads FYNNEI. V was cut by 7 bases and J by 0 bases, with 27 bases left in between. This CDR3 has 19 residues. The CDR3, as DNA: TGTGCCAGCACCAAACGACAGTACTTAAGTGGAGGAGCTAACTATGGCTACACCTTC. This translates into CASTKRQYLSGGANYGYTF.

This clonotype was counted ten times or more. The rearrangement uses TRBV27 and TRBJ1-1; D perhaps matches TRBD1 (5 bases). V was cut by 5 bases and J by 8 bases, with 12 bases left in between. The CDR3 sequence is 12 residues long. CDR1 and CDR2 (germline): MNHEY, SMNVEV (reference sequence). The CDR3 DNA sequence: TGTGCCAGCAGTGCTGACAGAAACGAAGCTTTCTTT. Translated, it gives CASSADRNEAFF.

This clonotype was seen ten or more times. The chain links TRBV7-2 to TRBJ1-6; D possibly corresponds to TRBD1 (6 bases). This CDR3 is built from 15 residues. Germline V CDR1 and CDR2: SGHTA, FQGNSA. V was cut by 5 bases and J by 5 bases, with 13 bases left in between. DNA for the CDR3: TGTGCCAGCAGCCCGTGGACAGAGGATAATTCACCCCTCCACTTT. This translates into CASSPWTEDNSPLHF.

This clonotype was seen repeatedly, ten times or more. The V and J genes are TRBV2 and TRBJ2-2; D possibly corresponds to TRBD1 (6 bases). The CDR3 is 13 residues long. Germline V gene data show CDR1 as SNHLY and CDR2 as FYNNEI. Trimming removed 6 bases at V and 9 bases at J, with 14 bases between. CDR3 sequence reads: CASSPHRDWELFF. The CDR3 DNA follows: TGTGCCAGCAGCCCTCACAGGGATTGGGAGCTGTTTTTT.

Many counts were recorded for this clonotype. The chain recombines TRBV7-3 with TRBJ2-2; 7 bases align to TRBD1. The CDR3 runs to 14 residues. Germline V gene data show CDR1 as SGHTA and CDR2 as FQGTGA. Trimming removed 7 bases from V and 4 bases from J; junction bases left unmatched: 6. For the CDR3, the DNA is TGTGCCAGCAAACAGGGGTTGGGCACCGGGGAGCTGTTTTTT. This encodes CASKQGLGTGELFF.

There are many counts of this clonotype. The chain couples TRBV10-3 to TRBJ1-2; 9 positions agree with TRBD1. The germline gives CDR1 ENHRY, CDR2 SYGVKD. CDR3 length equals 16 residues. V lost 0 bases to trimming and J lost 4 bases; unmatched junction nucleotides: 6. The CDR3 reads CAISESRTGERYGYTF. In nucleotides, the CDR3 is TGTGCCATCAGTGAGTCGCGGACAGGGGAGCGCTATGGCTACACCTTC.

This clonotype occurred many times. V gene TRBV11-2 combines with J gene TRBJ1-2, with no clear D. V lost 1 base, J lost 5 bases, and 5 bases lay in between. The CDR3 consists of 12 residues. CDR1 and CDR2 (germline): SGHAT, FQNNGV. For the CDR3, the DNA is TGTGCCAGCAGCTTAGCCGGTTATGGCTACACCTTC. Encoded protein: CASSLAGYGYTF.

V usage is TRBV25-1 and J usage is TRBJ1-1, with a possible D match to TRBD1 (5 bases). V shed 1 base and J shed 1 base, with 13 bases lying between them. Germline loops: CDR1 MGHDK, CDR2 SYGVNS. The CDR3 totals 16 residues. This chain's CDR3 is CASSESGGRRNTEAFF. For the CDR3, the DNA is TGTGCCAGCAGTGAATCGGGGGGACGGAGGAACACTGAAGCTTTCTTT.

This clonotype was seen many times. The chain recombines TRBV6-1 with TRBJ1-3; 8 bases align to TRBD1. This CDR3 is built from 15 residues. Trimming cost V 3 bases and J 4 bases; bases outside gene matches: 5. CDR1 is MNHNS and CDR2 is SASEGT in the germline V gene. CDR3 in DNA: TGTGCCAGCAGTGAGGACAGGGTCTCCGGAAACACCATATATTTT. It is translated as CASSEDRVSGNTIYF.

This clonotype showed up just a few times. The chain links TRBV29-1 to TRBJ1-1; D is unclear. The germline gives CDR1 SQVTM, CDR2 ANQGSEA. V gave up 6 bases and J gave up 2 bases, with 19 bases separating them. The CDR3 covers 15 residues. The CDR3 DNA reads as TGCAGCGTCCAAGGACGGGTCGTTCTTAACACTGAAGCTTTCTTT. It yields the protein CSVQGRVVLNTEAFF. Full variable domain (outside the CDR3, taken from reference TRBV29-1 and TRBJ1-1): SAVISQKPSRDICQRGTSLTIQCQVDSQVTMMFWYRQQPGQSLTLIATANQGSEATYESGFVIDKFPISRPNLTFSTLTVSNMSPEDSSIYLCSVQGRVVLNTEAFFGQGTRLTVV.

The table lists this clonotype with many counts. The rearrangement links TRBV12-3 or TRBV12-4 to TRBJ2-7; D is undetermined. The CDR3 totals 13 residues. V lost 3 bases and J 0 bases, leaving 6 bases between the germline ends. The DNA for the CDR3 is TGTGCCAGCAGTTTTGGCAACTCCTACGAGCAGTACTTC. The encoded protein is CASSFGNSYEQYF.

This clonotype was counted many times. The V call is TRBV28, the J call TRBJ2-5; 11 nucleotides match TRBD2. This CDR3 has 16 residues. Trimming at V came to 2 bases and at J to 0 bases, leaving 2 bases not matched to a gene. CDR1 MDHEN and CDR2 SYDVKM come from the germline V gene. The CDR3 DNA is TGTGCCAGCAGTTTAAGTAGCGGGAGGGACCAAGAGACCCAGTACTTC. Protein sequence: CASSLSSGRDQETQYF.

This clonotype was picked up many times. The rearrangement links TRBV28 to TRBJ2-7; D gene unclear. The V and J ends lost 4 bases and 5 bases respectively, with 6 bases between them. The CDR3 runs 11 residues. The germline CDR1 and CDR2 sequences are MDHEN and SYDVKM. Here the CDR3 reads CASSYPDEQYF. CDR3 sequence (DNA): TGTGCCAGCAGTTATCCAGACGAGCAGTACTTC.

The chain carries TRBV28 and TRBJ1-2; TRBD1 is a possible D gene (5 bases). V was trimmed by 6 bases and J by 4 bases, leaving 15 bases between them. The CDR3 covers 14 residues. CDR1 is MDHEN and CDR2 is SYDVKM in the germline V gene. CDR3 region: CASRSGNRSYGYTF. The CDR3 DNA reads as TGTGCCAGCAGATCAGGGAATAGGAGCTATGGCTACACCTTC.